This is a list of T cell receptor beta chains from one sample in a study of T cell responses to AZD1222 COVID-19 vaccine. Measured with immunoSEQ multiplex PCR; TCRdb has only the in-frame clones, and not every one. This sample yields roughly 120,000 clones, of which roughly 87% are seen a single time; 3.2% belongs to the top ten. This sample comprised peripheral blood, obtained on day 0 of AZD1222 vaccination. The origin of the receptors is an adult in good health. The CDR3 runs from the conserved cysteine through the conserved F or W. D genes are given only for firm matches. Clone size is shown for a subset of rows, as once, few, many or a class of expanded clone.

cdr3_aa cdr3_nt j_call v_call d_call clone_size
CASSPQGSYNEQFF TGTGCCAGCAGCCCCCAGGGCTCCTACAATGAGCAGTTCTTC TRBJ2-1 TRBV7-9 NA NA
CASTVGPNQPQHF TGTGCCAGTACCGTCGGGCCCAATCAGCCCCAGCATTTT TRBJ1-5 TRBV19 NA once
CASSFLPGQGISPLHF TGTGCCAGCAGTTTTCTCCCGGGACAGGGTATCTCACCCCTCCACTTT TRBJ1-6 TRBV28 TRBD1 NA
CASRRPGTDTQYF TGTGCCAGCAGGAGGCCCGGGACAGATACGCAGTATTTT TRBJ2-3 TRBV28 NA NA
CASSSGPGGNTIYF TGTGCCAGCAGCTCCGGGCCTGGGGGAAACACCATATATTTT TRBJ1-3 TRBV7-3 NA NA
CASSPPWTGGVNGYTF TGTGCCAGCAGTCCCCCATGGACAGGGGGCGTAAATGGCTACACCTTC TRBJ1-2 TRBV28 TRBD1 NA
CASSFNRNTEAFF TGTGCCAGCAGCTTTAACAGGAACACTGAAGCTTTCTTT TRBJ1-1 TRBV7-3 NA once
CASSEDQTPQPQHF TGTGCCAGCAGTGAAGACCAGACCCCGCAGCCCCAGCATTTT TRBJ1-5 TRBV2 NA NA
CAIRGHGNEKLFF TGTGCCATCAGGGGACACGGGAATGAAAAACTGTTTTTT TRBJ1-4 TRBV10-3 NA NA
CASSLGGPGQGWSYEQYF TGTGCCAGCAGCTTAGGAGGTCCGGGACAGGGTTGGTCCTACGAGCAGTACTTC TRBJ2-7 TRBV7-6 TRBD1 NA
CASTGLAGDTGELFF TGTGCCAGCACAGGTCTAGCGGGAGACACCGGGGAGCTGTTTTTT TRBJ2-2 TRBV28 TRBD2 few
CASSLEYSGEKTQYF TGCGCCAGCAGCTTGGAGTACTCCGGGGAAAAGACCCAGTACTTC TRBJ2-5 TRBV5-1 NA NA
CASSQDVVPSQYF TGCGCCAGCAGCCAAGATGTCGTCCCCTCGCAGTACTTC TRBJ2-7 TRBV4-1 NA NA
CASSSLRGANTEAFF TGTGCCAGCAGCTCCCTAAGGGGAGCGAACACTGAAGCTTTCTTT TRBJ1-1 TRBV11-2 NA NA
CASSLGRSGANVLTF TGTGCCAGCAGCTTAGGACGTTCTGGGGCCAACGTCCTGACTTTC TRBJ2-6 TRBV11-2 NA NA
CASSLTVGQNEQFF TGTGCCAGCAGCTTAACGGTCGGTCAGAATGAGCAGTTCTTC TRBJ2-1 TRBV7-3 NA once
CASSLELAGAEETQYF TGTGCCAGCAGCTTAGAGCTAGCGGGGGCAGAAGAGACCCAGTACTTC TRBJ2-5 TRBV7-9 TRBD2 NA
CASSPRGGGLSGNTIYF TGTGCCAGCAGCCCACGAGGGGGGGGCCTCTCTGGAAACACCATATATTTT TRBJ1-3 TRBV28 NA NA
CASSLEQSRYEQYF TGTGCCAGCAGCTTAGAACAGTCTCGTTACGAGCAGTACTTC TRBJ2-7 TRBV7-9 NA NA
CASSNTGSGGELFF TGTGCCAGCAGCAACACAGGGTCGGGCGGGGAGCTGTTTTTT TRBJ2-2 TRBV7-6 NA NA
CASSPGLATDTQYF TGTGCCAGTAGTCCGGGACTAGCCACAGATACGCAGTATTTT TRBJ2-3 TRBV19 TRBD2 NA
CASRLFLTSTDTQYF TGTGCCAGCCGCCTTTTTTTGACTAGCACAGATACGCAGTATTTT TRBJ2-3 TRBV11-2 NA NA
CASSAGGSYGYTF TGTGCCAGCAGTGCGGGGGGTAGCTATGGCTACACCTTC TRBJ1-2 TRBV25-1 NA NA
CASSSPTGGNQPQHF TGTGCCAGCAGTTCCCCTACCGGGGGCAATCAGCCCCAGCATTTT TRBJ1-5 TRBV28 NA NA
CASSVAREETQYF TGTGCCAGCAGCGTAGCCAGGGAGGAGACCCAGTACTTC TRBJ2-5 TRBV9 NA NA
CASSLLGNTEAFF TGTGCCAGCAGTTTACTGGGGAACACTGAAGCTTTCTTT TRBJ1-1 TRBV28 NA NA
CASSTGETRGYEQYF TGTGCCAGCAGTACTGGGGAGACTAGGGGGTACGAGCAGTACTTC TRBJ2-7 TRBV6-5 NA NA
CASRTTGGVYPGELFF TGTGCCAGCAGAACGACAGGGGGCGTTTATCCCGGGGAGCTGTTTTTT TRBJ2-2 TRBV7-3 TRBD1 NA
CASSLTDGNTEAFF TGTGCCAGCAGCCTAACGGACGGGAACACTGAAGCTTTCTTT TRBJ1-1 TRBV4-2 NA NA
CASSESGSFGGQFF TGTGCCAGCAGTGAATCGGGCTCCTTTGGTGGGCAGTTCTTC TRBJ2-1 TRBV6-1 NA NA
CASSYSGAGKGYTF TGTGCCAGCAGTTACTCCGGGGCCGGGAAAGGCTACACCTTC TRBJ1-2 TRBV6-5 NA NA
CATTTGLVTGELFF TGCGCCACCACGACAGGGTTGGTTACCGGGGAGCTGTTTTTT TRBJ2-2 TRBV5-1 TRBD1 many
CASSSDLVGEAFF TGTGCCAGCAGTTCGGACCTGGTAGGTGAAGCTTTCTTT TRBJ1-1 TRBV27 NA NA
CASSQANPSLNTDTQYF TGTGCCAGCAGCCAAGCTAATCCTAGTCTAAACACAGATACGCAGTATTTT TRBJ2-3 TRBV3-1/TRBV3-2 NA NA
CASSSNMNTEAFF TGTGCCAGCAGCTCTAACATGAACACTGAAGCTTTCTTT TRBJ1-1 TRBV7-3 NA NA